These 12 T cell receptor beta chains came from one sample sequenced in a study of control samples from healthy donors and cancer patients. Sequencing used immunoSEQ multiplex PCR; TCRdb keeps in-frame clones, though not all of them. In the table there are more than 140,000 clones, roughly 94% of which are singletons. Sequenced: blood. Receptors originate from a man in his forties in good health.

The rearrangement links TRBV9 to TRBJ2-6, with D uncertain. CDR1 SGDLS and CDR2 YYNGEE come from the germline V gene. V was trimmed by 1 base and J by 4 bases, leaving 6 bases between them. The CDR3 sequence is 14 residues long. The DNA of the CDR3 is TGTGCCAGCAGCGTACAAACAGGGGCCAACGTCCTGACTTTC. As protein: CASSVQTGANVLTF.

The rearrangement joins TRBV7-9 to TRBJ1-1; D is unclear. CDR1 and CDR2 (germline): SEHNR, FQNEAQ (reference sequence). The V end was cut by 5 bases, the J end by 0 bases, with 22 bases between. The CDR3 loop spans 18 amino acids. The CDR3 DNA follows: TGTGCCAGCAGCCCCAGAGGTGGTGCGGGAGACCTGAACACTGAAGCTTTCTTT. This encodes CASSPRGGAGDLNTEAFF.

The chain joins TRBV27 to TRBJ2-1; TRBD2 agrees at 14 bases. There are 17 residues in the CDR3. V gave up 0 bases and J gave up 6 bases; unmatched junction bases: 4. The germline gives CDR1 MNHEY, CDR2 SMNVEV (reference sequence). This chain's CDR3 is CASSLSGLAGGINEQFF. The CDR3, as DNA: TGTGCCAGCAGTTTATCCGGACTAGCGGGAGGTATCAATGAGCAGTTCTTC.

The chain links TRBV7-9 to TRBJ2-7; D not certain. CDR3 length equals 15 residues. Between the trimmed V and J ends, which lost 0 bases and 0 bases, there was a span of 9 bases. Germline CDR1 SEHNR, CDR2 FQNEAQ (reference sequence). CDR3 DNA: TGTGCCAGCAGCTTAGCCACTGCCAGCTCCTACGAGCAGTACTTC. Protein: CASSLATASSYEQYF.

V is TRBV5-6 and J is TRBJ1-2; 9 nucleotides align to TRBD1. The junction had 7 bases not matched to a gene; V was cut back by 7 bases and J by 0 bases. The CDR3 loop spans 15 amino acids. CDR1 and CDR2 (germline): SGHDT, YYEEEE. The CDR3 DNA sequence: TGTGCCAGCGGGACAGGGCCACAAGCTAACTATGGCTACACCTTC. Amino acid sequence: CASGTGPQANYGYTF.

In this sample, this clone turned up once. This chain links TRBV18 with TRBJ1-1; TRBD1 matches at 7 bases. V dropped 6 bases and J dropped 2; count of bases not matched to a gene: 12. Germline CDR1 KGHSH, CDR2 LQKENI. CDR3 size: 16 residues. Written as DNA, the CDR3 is TGTGCCAGCTCTCCAGGGGGGACCTCGGGAAACACTGAAGCTTTCTTT. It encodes CASSPGGTSGNTEAFF. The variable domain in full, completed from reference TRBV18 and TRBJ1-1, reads NAGVMQNPRHLVRRRGQEARLRCSPMKGHSHVYWYRQLPEEGLKFMVYLQKENIIDESGMPKERFSAEFPKEGPSILRIQQVVRGDSAAYFCASSPGGTSGNTEAFFGQGTRLTVV.

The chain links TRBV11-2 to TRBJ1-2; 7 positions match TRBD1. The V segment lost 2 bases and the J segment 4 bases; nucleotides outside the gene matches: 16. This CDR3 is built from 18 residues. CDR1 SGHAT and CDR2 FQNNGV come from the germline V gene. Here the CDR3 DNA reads TGTGCCAGCAGCTTACTGGGACAGATAAGGATGGGAGGCTATGGCTACACCTTC. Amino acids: CASSLLGQIRMGGYGYTF.

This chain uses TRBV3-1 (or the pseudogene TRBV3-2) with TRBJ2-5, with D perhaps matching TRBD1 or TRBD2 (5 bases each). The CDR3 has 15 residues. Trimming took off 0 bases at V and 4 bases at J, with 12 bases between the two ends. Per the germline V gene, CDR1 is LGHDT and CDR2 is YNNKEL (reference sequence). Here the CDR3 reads CASSQETGPAETQYF. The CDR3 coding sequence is TGTGCCAGCAGCCAAGAAACGGGGCCTGCAGAGACCCAGTACTTC.

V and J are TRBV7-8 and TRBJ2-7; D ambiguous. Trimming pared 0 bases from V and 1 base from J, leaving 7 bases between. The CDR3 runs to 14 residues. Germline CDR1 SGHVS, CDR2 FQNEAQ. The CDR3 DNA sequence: TGTGCCAGCAGCTTAGCATCCCGATCCTACGAGCAGTACTTC. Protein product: CASSLASRSYEQYF.

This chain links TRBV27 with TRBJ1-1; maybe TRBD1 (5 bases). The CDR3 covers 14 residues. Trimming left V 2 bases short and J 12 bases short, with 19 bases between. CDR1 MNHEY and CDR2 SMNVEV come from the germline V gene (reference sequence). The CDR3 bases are TGTGCCAGCAGTTTAAAGAGCGGAAGGGGATTAACTTTCTTT. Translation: CASSLKSGRGLTFF.

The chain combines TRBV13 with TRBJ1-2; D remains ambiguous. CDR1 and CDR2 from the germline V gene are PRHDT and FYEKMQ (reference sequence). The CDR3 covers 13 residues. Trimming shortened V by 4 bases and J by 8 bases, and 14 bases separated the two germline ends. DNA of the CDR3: TGTGCCAGCAGCTCCCTCCTCCTAGGGGGCTACACCTTC. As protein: CASSSLLLGGYTF.

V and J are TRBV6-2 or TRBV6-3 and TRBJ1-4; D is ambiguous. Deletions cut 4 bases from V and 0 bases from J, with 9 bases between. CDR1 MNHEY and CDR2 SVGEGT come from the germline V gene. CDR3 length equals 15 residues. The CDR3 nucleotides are TGTGCCAGCAGTTCGACTGGAGCAACTAATGAAAAACTGTTTTTT. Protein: CASSSTGATNEKLFF.